One and the same sample provided the 22 T cell receptor beta chains below, sequenced in a study of T-cell memory formation after mild COVID-19. In TCRdb, the 5' RACE reads were re-called with MiXCR into one record per CDR3 protein. Among around 370,000 distinct CDR3 sequences listed, over 20% were seen once. The material sequenced was PBMCs or a T cell subset sorted from them (not recorded which). These receptors were collected from an adult woman who had mild COVID-19 (a few samples of this study predate the infection). Cell type and time point are not known.

This clonotype has a handful of counts. The chain employs TRBV6-6 and TRBJ2-1; the match to TRBD1 covers 8 bases. Germline V gene sequence: CDR1 MNHNY, CDR2 SVGAGI (reference sequence). With 5 bases clipped from V and 0 bases from J, the junction kept 18 bases outside the gene matches. There are 20 residues in the CDR3. CDR3 coding DNA: TGTGCCAGCAGTCCAGGACAGGGAACCCCAAAAAGTAGCTCCTACAATGAGCAGTTCTTC. Its protein product is CASSPGQGTPKSSSYNEQFF.

This clonotype has a count of ten or more. The chain recombines TRBV11-3 with TRBJ2-5, with 8 positions matching TRBD1. CDR3 size: 14 residues. Germline V lookup: CDR1 SGHNT, CDR2 YENEEA. J lost 5 bases, V lost 3 bases, and 5 bases had no gene match. CDR3 in amino acids: CASSFGRGQETQYF. The DNA of the CDR3 is TGTGCCAGCAGCTTTGGCAGGGGGCAGGAGACCCAGTACTTC.

This clonotype was observed a handful of times. This sequence joins TRBV7-6 and TRBJ2-2; tentatively, D is TRBD2 (5 bases). With 3 bases removed from V and 8 bases from J, the gap between germline ends came to 7 bases. Per the germline V gene, CDR1 is SGHVS and CDR2 is FNYEAQ. The CDR3 extends over 12 amino acids. The CDR3 DNA is TGTGCCAGCAGCTTCCGAGGGGGGGAGCTGTTTTTT. It specifies CASSFRGGELFF.

This chain uses TRBV12-3 or TRBV12-4 with TRBJ1-1; TRBD1 agrees at 8 bases. The V segment lost 5 bases and the J segment 6 bases; nucleotides outside the gene matches: 14. This CDR3 has 16 amino acids. The CDR3 bases are TGTGCCAGCAGTCGTTGGAGGGCAGGGGGCTTTGCTGAAGCTTTCTTT. It is translated as CASSRWRAGGFAEAFF.

This clonotype showed up just a few times. The chain has TRBV5-1 and TRBJ2-1; the D gene is possibly TRBD2 (5 bases). CDR1 is SGHRS, CDR2 YFSETQ, per germline. The CDR3 is 18 amino acids. V lost 1 base, J lost 8 bases, and 25 bases lay in between. DNA of the CDR3: TGCGCCAGCAGCTTGCTACCCATACTTTCGGGGAATTTCTATGAGCAGTTCTTC. Translated: CASSLLPILSGNFYEQFF. Variable domain in full (rest from reference TRBV5-1 and TRBJ2-1): KAGVTQTPRYLIKTRGQQVTLSCSPISGHRSVSWYQQTPGQGLQFLFEYFSETQRNKGNFPGRFSGRQFSNSRSEMNVSTLELGDSALYLCASSLLPILSGNFYEQFFGPGTRLTVL.

This clonotype was seen only a few times. The rearrangement joins TRBV3-1 to TRBJ2-2; no clear D gene. With 3 bases removed from V and 5 bases from J, the gap between germline ends came to 4 bases. Germline assignment: CDR1 LGHDT and CDR2 YNNKEL (reference sequence). This CDR3 spans 12 amino acids. The CDR3 region is CASSHETGELFF. In nucleotides, the CDR3 is TGTGCCAGCAGCCATGAAACCGGGGAGCTGTTTTTT.

This clonotype was seen more than once but under ten times. The genes are TRBV29-1 and TRBJ1-1; D ambiguous. V dropped 6 bases and J dropped 3 bases, with 11 bases sitting between them. Germline CDR1 and CDR2: SQVTM and ANQGSEA. The CDR3 loop spans 12 amino acids. In DNA, the CDR3 is TGCAGCGTACGCTACTTGGACACTGAAGCTTTCTTT. It translates to CSVRYLDTEAFF.

V usage is TRBV12-3 or TRBV12-4 and J usage is TRBJ1-1; D might be TRBD1 (6 bases). The CDR3 is 13 residues long. The V end was cut by 7 bases, the J end by 5 bases, with 14 bases between. The CDR3 sequence: CASTPTGRTEAFF. CDR3 sequence (DNA): TGTGCCAGCACCCCCACAGGGCGGACTGAAGCTTTCTTT.

This clonotype has more than one count but fewer than ten. This chain joins TRBV5-1 and TRBJ2-7; D may be TRBD1 or TRBD2 (6 bases each). This CDR3 spans 13 amino acids. The V and J ends lost 10 bases and 2 bases respectively, with 16 bases between them. Germline CDR1 SGHRS, CDR2 YFSETQ. The CDR3 protein is CASRGGLTYEQYF. CDR3 nucleotides: TGCGCCTCCAGAGGGGGGCTAACCTACGAGCAGTACTTC.

A few counts support this clonotype. The J gene is TRBJ2-3, the V gene TRBV9; TRBD2 agrees at 11 bases. Germline lookup yields CDR1 SGDLS and CDR2 YYNGEE. This CDR3 region has 15 residues. Trimming removed 5 bases from V and 6 bases from J; junction bases left unmatched: 8. The CDR3 spells CASRPLAGGTDTQYF. CDR3 coding DNA: TGTGCCAGCAGACCATTAGCGGGAGGGACCGATACGCAGTATTTT.

V is TRBV9 and J is TRBJ2-3; 11 positions agree with TRBD2. V lost 6 bases to trimming and J lost 3 bases; unmatched junction nucleotides: 9. Germline V lookup: CDR1 SGDLS, CDR2 YYNGEE. The CDR3 is made up of 16 amino acids. CDR3 nucleotide sequence: TGTGCCAGCACAACCGGGACTAGCGGCTTAACAGATACGCAGTATTTT. Amino acid sequence: CASTTGTSGLTDTQYF. The full variable domain, completed using reference TRBV9 and TRBJ2-3, is DSGVTQTPKHLITATGQRVTLRCSPRSGDLSVYWYQQSLDQGLQFLIQYYNGEERAKGNILERFSAQQFPDLHSELNLSSLELGDSALYFCASTTGTSGLTDTQYFGPGTRLTVL.

This chain links TRBV12-3 or TRBV12-4 with TRBJ2-7; 11 bases agree with TRBD2. This CDR3 is 15 amino acids long. V shed 3 bases and J 1 base; nucleotides not matched to a gene: 2. CDR3 residues: CASSFRTSGSYEQYF. The CDR3 region has the DNA TGTGCCAGCAGTTTTAGGACTAGCGGGTCCTACGAGCAGTACTTC.

The V and J genes are TRBV30 and TRBJ1-1; a possible D gene is TRBD1 (6 bases). Germline V gives CDR1 GTSNPN, CDR2 SVGIG (reference sequence). The V gene lost 3 bases and the J gene lost 4 bases, with 18 bases spanning the gap. The CDR3 runs to 15 residues. CDR3 DNA: TGTGCCTGGAGCGCCCCAGGGGCCGGCAGCACTGAAGCTTTCTTT. Protein product: CAWSAPGAGSTEAFF.

This chain connects TRBV10-3 to TRBJ1-3, with TRBD1 matching over 9 bases. Germline V lookup: CDR1 ENHRY, CDR2 SYGVKD. The trim removed 11 bases at V and 7 bases at J, leaving 9 bases unmatched. This CDR3 has 13 residues. The CDR3 region is CAVGQGASNTIYF. CDR3 bases: TGTGCCGTGGGACAGGGAGCATCCAACACCATATATTTT.

The V and J genes are TRBV4-1 and TRBJ2-1; D possibly corresponds to TRBD1 (6 bases). CDR1 and CDR2 from the germline V gene are MGHRA and YSYEKL. Between the trimmed V and J ends, which lost 4 bases and 7 bases, there was a span of 17 bases. The CDR3 is 15 amino acids. DNA for the CDR3: TGCGCCAGCAGCCTCCGAGGGGGAGTTATGAATGAGCAGTTCTTC. Its translation is CASSLRGGVMNEQFF.

V gene TRBV30 combines with J gene TRBJ2-3, with D maybe TRBD1 (5 bases). Trimming shortened V by 0 bases and J by 6 bases, and 13 bases separated the two germline ends. This CDR3 region has 14 residues. Per the germline V gene, CDR1 is GTSNPN and CDR2 is SVGIG (reference sequence). The CDR3 region is CAWSVSGLVDTQYF. CDR3 in DNA: TGTGCCTGGAGTGTATCAGGGCTCGTTGATACGCAGTATTTT.

In this sample, this clonotype turned up a few times. The CDR3 DNA reads as TGTGCCAGCAGCCGACACGGACAGCCTCAGGAGCTGTTTTTT. Translating gives CASSRHGQPQELFF. The chain joins TRBV7-3 to TRBJ2-2; D perhaps matches TRBD1 (6 bases). This CDR3 spans 14 amino acids. Germline V gene lookup returns CDR1 SGHTA and CDR2 FQGTGA. Trimming removed 5 bases from V and 10 bases from J, with 17 bases in between.

This clonotype was detected only a few times. This rearrangement joins TRBV12-3 or TRBV12-4 to TRBJ2-1, with 8 bases identical to TRBD2. J lost 14 bases, V lost 7 bases, and 13 bases had no gene match. The CDR3 is made up of 13 amino acids. CDR3 in amino acids: CASTELHGRGEFF. In DNA, the CDR3 is TGTGCCAGCACCGAACTGCATGGGCGGGGGGAGTTCTTC.

The chain links TRBV29-1 to TRBJ2-7; 11 bases fit TRBD2. The CDR3 runs 14 residues. Per germline, CDR1 SQVTM and CDR2 ANQGSEA. The trim removed 0 bases at V and 3 bases at J, leaving 1 base unmatched. As DNA, the CDR3 is TGCAGCGTTGAAGATCTAGCGGGAGGCTACGAGCAGTACTTC. Translation gives CSVEDLAGGYEQYF.

V gene TRBV13 combines with J gene TRBJ1-1, with D hard to call. The CDR3 is 12 amino acids. The germline gives CDR1 PRHDT, CDR2 FYEKMQ (reference sequence). The V end lost 3 bases, the J end lost 11 bases, and 13 bases lay between the germline ends. DNA for the CDR3: TGTGCCAGCAGCTTTGGCAGTAGTAGGGCTTTCTTT. As protein: CASSFGSSRAFF.

In its sample, this clonotype was seen a few times. The CDR3 nucleotides read TGTGCCAGCAGTTTCCGTGACGCCGCTTACAATGAGCAGTTCTTC. It yields the protein CASSFRDAAYNEQFF. The V gene is TRBV27, the J gene TRBJ2-1; D is unresolved. The CDR3 spans 15 residues. Between the trimmed V and J ends, which lost 3 bases and 4 bases, there was a span of 13 bases. The V gene's germline CDR1 is MNHEY and CDR2 SMNVEV (reference sequence).

The chain recombines TRBV3-1 with TRBJ2-1; D not certain. Trimming pared 6 bases from V and 5 bases from J, leaving 8 bases between. The CDR3 runs 12 residues. Germline V gene sequence: CDR1 LGHDT, CDR2 YNNKEL (reference sequence). The CDR3: CASRTRNNEQFF. CDR3 DNA: TGTGCCAGCAGAACCCGAAACAATGAGCAGTTCTTC.